What follows are 30 T cell receptor beta chains derived from one specimen sequenced in a study of blood T cell repertoires in COVID-19. Sequenced by immunoSEQ multiplex PCR; TCRdb stores in-frame clones only, minus some. The top ten hold 3% to 4.5% of the sample, which has some 360,000 clones, approximately 89% seen once. Sequenced material: peripheral blood. These receptors all come from a woman aged 60-75 years with COVID-19, enrolled during active disease.

The chain's CDR3 is CASSSRGSNEKLFF. The CDR3 region has the DNA TGTGCCAGCAGCTCCAGGGGGTCTAATGAAAAACTGTTTTTT. The rearrangement uses TRBV5-6 and TRBJ1-4; 7 nucleotides match TRBD1. J was trimmed by 3 bases and V by 3 bases; bases with no gene match: 2. CDR1 is SGHDT and CDR2 is YYEEEE in the germline V gene. The CDR3 loop spans 14 amino acids.

The V call is TRBV9, the J call TRBJ1-6; possibly TRBD1 for D (6 bases). CDR1 is SGDLS and CDR2 is YYNGEE in the germline V gene. V was shortened by 0 bases and J by 6 bases, with 13 bases between the two germline ends. The CDR3 totals 16 residues. The CDR3 DNA reads as TGTGCCAGCAGCGTAGGGGGGACACCGAGTAATTCACCCCTCCACTTT. This encodes CASSVGGTPSNSPLHF.

The V gene is TRBV5-6, the J gene TRBJ2-6; 14 bases fit TRBD2. The trim removed 3 bases at V and 0 bases at J, leaving 2 bases unmatched. The germline V gene has CDR1 SGHDT and CDR2 YYEEEE. The CDR3 covers 18 residues. The CDR3 DNA is TGTGCCAGCAGCTCGACTAGCGGGGGGGTCTCTGGGGCCAACGTCCTGACTTTC. Translating it yields CASSSTSGGVSGANVLTF.

The rearrangement links TRBV5-3 to TRBJ1-6, with a tentative D call TRBD1 (6 bases). TRBV5-3 is an ORF, and what it does is uncertain. The CDR3 covers 17 residues. With 1 base removed from V and 7 bases from J, the gap between germline ends came to 18 bases. CDR3 amino acids: CARSLFLNTGTNSPLHF. DNA for the CDR3: TGTGCCAGAAGCTTGTTCCTGAACACAGGGACGAATTCACCCCTCCACTTT.

This chain joins TRBV9 and TRBJ2-5; D remains ambiguous. The germline CDR1 and CDR2 sequences are SGDLS and YYNGEE. This CDR3 is built from 13 residues. V shed 3 bases and J shed 5 bases, with 11 bases lying between them. CDR3 DNA sequence: TGTGCCAGCAGCGGCGGCCCCTCGGAGACCCAGTACTTC. Residues: CASSGGPSETQYF.

This clone has just a few counts. This chain uses TRBV28 with TRBJ1-1; maybe TRBD1 (6 bases). The CDR3 has 14 residues. Germline V gene lookup returns CDR1 MDHEN and CDR2 SYDVKM. The ends were cut back, 5 bases at V and 3 bases at J, with 13 bases in the middle. The chain's CDR3 is CASSPHQGYTEAFF. CDR3 nucleotide sequence: TGTGCCAGCAGTCCCCACCAGGGGTACACTGAAGCTTTCTTT.

This clone appeared a few times. This chain joins TRBV5-5 and TRBJ2-7; no reliable D call. Germline assignment: CDR1 SGHKS and CDR2 YYEKEE (reference sequence). V lost 7 bases, J lost 4 bases, and 18 bases lay in between. This CDR3 comprises 14 residues. CDR3 region: CASGGLNYNYEQYF. The CDR3, as DNA: TGTGCCAGCGGTGGGCTAAATTACAATTACGAGCAGTACTTC.

This chain links TRBV27 with TRBJ1-3; 7 nucleotides align to TRBD1. The CDR3 loop spans 14 amino acids. V was pared by 5 bases and J by 4 bases, with 5 bases of the junction left unmatched. Germline assignment: CDR1 MNHEY and CDR2 SMNVEV (reference sequence). CDR3 amino acids: CASSPGTAGNTIYF. As DNA, the CDR3 is TGTGCCAGCAGTCCCGGGACAGCGGGAAACACCATATATTTT.

The chain recombines TRBV24-1 with TRBJ2-3, with 15 bases aligning to TRBD2. CDR1 and CDR2 from the germline V gene are KGHDR and SFDVKD. The CDR3 contains 18 residues. Trimming removed 6 bases from V and 5 bases from J; junction bases left unmatched: 11. CDR3 region: CATSLTRTSGGAGDTQYF. The CDR3 DNA reads as TGTGCCACCAGTCTTACGAGGACTAGCGGGGGGGCAGGAGATACGCAGTATTTT.

The rearrangement uses TRBV27 and TRBJ2-3; D might be TRBD2 (5 bases). This CDR3 spans 17 amino acids. V lost 3 bases and J 0 bases, leaving 16 bases between the germline ends. The germline V gene has CDR1 MNHEY and CDR2 SMNVEV (reference sequence). As DNA, the CDR3 is TGTGCCAGCAGTTTGAGCCTTGGGGAGCTAAGCACAGATACGCAGTATTTT. This sequence encodes CASSLSLGELSTDTQYF.

The chain carries TRBV6-6 and TRBJ1-1; D call uncertain. Trimming took off 11 bases at V and 6 bases at J, with 10 bases between the two ends. The CDR3 spans 10 residues. Germline V CDR1 and CDR2: MNHNY, SVGAGI (reference sequence). The CDR3 is CAVGAAEAFF. In DNA, the CDR3 is TGTGCCGTGGGCGCCGCTGAAGCTTTCTTT.

V is TRBV30 and J is TRBJ2-7, with D hard to call. This CDR3 spans 12 amino acids. Per the germline V gene, CDR1 is GTSNPN and CDR2 is SVGIG (reference sequence). The V and J ends lost 2 bases and 10 bases respectively, with 15 bases between them. In DNA, the CDR3 is TGTGCCTGGAGTCCCCAAGGCCGACAACAGTACTTC. Amino acids: CAWSPQGRQQYF.

In its sample, this clone was seen a few times. The chain is built from TRBV3-1 (or the pseudogene TRBV3-2) and TRBJ1-6; D is perhaps TRBD1 (6 bases). The CDR3 contains 14 residues. V shed 4 bases and J shed 5 bases, with 9 bases lying between them. Germline assignment: CDR1 LGHDT and CDR2 YNNKEL (reference sequence). The CDR3: CASSLRDNNSPLHF. The CDR3 nucleotides are TGTGCCAGCAGCCTACGGGACAATAATTCACCCCTCCACTTT.

The gene calls are TRBV4-1 and TRBJ1-6; D may be TRBD1 (6 bases). V shed 1 base and J shed 0 bases, with 10 bases lying between them. Germline V gene sequence: CDR1 MGHRA, CDR2 YSYEKL. The CDR3 is 17 residues long. CDR3 amino acids: CASSQVGGSSYNSPLHF. In DNA, the CDR3 is TGCGCCAGCAGCCAAGTTGGGGGCAGCTCCTATAATTCACCCCTCCACTTT.

This clone was detected only once. DNA of the CDR3: TGTGCCAGCAGCCAAGAGTTCACAGGGGCTCAGCCCCAGCATTTT. Amino acids: CASSQEFTGAQPQHF. The chain carries TRBV3-1 (or the pseudogene TRBV3-2) and TRBJ1-5; TRBD1 aligns across 7 bases. Losses at the gene ends were 0 bases for V and 6 bases for J; bases not matched to a gene: 5. The CDR3 covers 15 residues. Germline V gene sequence: CDR1 LGHDT, CDR2 YNNKEL (reference sequence).

The rearrangement joins TRBV7-3 to TRBJ1-1; D call uncertain. Between the trimmed V and J ends, which lost 5 bases and 4 bases, there was a span of 17 bases. Germline V gene sequence: CDR1 SGHTA, CDR2 FQGTGA. The CDR3 consists of 15 residues. CDR3 amino acids: CASSGVKGEGTEAFF. The CDR3 nucleotides read TGTGCCAGCAGCGGTGTGAAGGGAGAGGGCACTGAAGCTTTCTTT.

V is TRBV25-1 and J is TRBJ2-2, with 7 bases fitting TRBD1. The V and J ends lost 2 bases and 7 bases, in that order; junction bases with no gene match: 7. The CDR3 extends over 15 amino acids. Germline CDR1 is MGHDK and CDR2 is SYGVNS. CDR3 in DNA: TGTGCCAGCAGTGAAGCAGGGGGTGGAAACGGGGAGCTGTTTTTT. This sequence encodes CASSEAGGGNGELFF.

The rearrangement uses TRBV5-1 and TRBJ2-2; D might be TRBD1 (6 bases). The CDR3 has 16 amino acids. Trimming stripped 0 bases from V and 0 bases from J, with 9 bases between. CDR1 is SGHRS and CDR2 is YFSETQ in the germline V gene. CDR3 region: CASSLGTDSNTGELFF. The CDR3 DNA reads TGCGCCAGCAGCTTGGGGACAGACTCGAACACCGGGGAGCTGTTTTTT. Filled out from reference TRBV5-1 and TRBJ2-2, the complete variable domain reads KAGVTQTPRYLIKTRGQQVTLSCSPISGHRSVSWYQQTPGQGLQFLFEYFSETQRNKGNFPGRFSGRQFSNSRSEMNVSTLELGDSALYLCASSLGTDSNTGELFFGEGSRLTVL.

This rearrangement joins TRBV7-3 to TRBJ1-6; TRBD1 is a possible D gene (5 bases). The V end lost 4 bases, the J end lost 6 bases, and 13 bases lay between the germline ends. The CDR3 has 15 residues. CDR1 SGHTA and CDR2 FQGTGA come from the germline V gene. CDR3 amino acids: CASSSDRNLNSPLHF. CDR3 DNA sequence: TGTGCCAGCAGCTCCGACAGAAACCTTAATTCACCCCTCCACTTT. Full variable domain (outside the CDR3, taken from reference TRBV7-3 and TRBJ1-6): GAGVSQTPSNKVTEKGKYVELRCDPISGHTALYWYRQSLGQGPEFLIYFQGTGAADDSGLPNDRFFAVRPEGSVSTLKIQRTERGDSAVYLCASSSDRNLNSPLHFGNGTRLTVT.

V usage is TRBV20-1 and J usage is TRBJ1-5, with 9 bases matching TRBD1. The CDR3 covers 14 residues. After removal of 3 bases from V and 6 bases from J, the junction contained 6 bases not matched to a gene. Germline V lookup: CDR1 DFQATT, CDR2 SNEGSKA (reference sequence). CDR3 sequence reads: CSASSGQGSQPQHF. The DNA of the CDR3 is TGCAGTGCTAGTTCGGGACAGGGCTCTCAGCCCCAGCATTTT.

The chain uses TRBV5-8 and TRBJ1-2, with a weak D call TRBD1 (5 bases). The ends were cut back, 1 base at V and 6 bases at J, with 13 bases in the middle. In germline, CDR1 is SGHTS, CDR2 YDEGEE. The CDR3 runs 14 residues. The DNA for the CDR3 is TGTGCCAGCAGCTTGAAACGCAGGGAAGATGGCTACACCTTC. This gives the protein CASSLKRREDGYTF.

CDR3 loop: CASTQTGTGSYEQYF. CDR3 bases: TGTGCCAGCACGCAAACCGGGACAGGGAGCTACGAGCAGTACTTC. V gene TRBV27 combines with J gene TRBJ2-7, with TRBD1 matching over 9 bases. Losses at the gene ends were 7 bases for V and 3 bases for J; bases not matched to a gene: 10. Germline-derived CDR1 and CDR2 are MNHEY and SMNVEV (reference sequence). The length of the CDR3 is 15 residues.

The chain employs TRBV2 and TRBJ1-5; the D is unclear. The ends were cut back, 5 bases at V and 5 bases at J, with 13 bases in the middle. Germline V gene data show CDR1 as SNHLY and CDR2 as FYNNEI. CDR3 length: 14 amino acids. DNA for the CDR3: TGTGCCAGCAGTCTTAACGGGAATCATCAGCCCCAGCATTTT. It encodes CASSLNGNHQPQHF.

CDR3 sequence: CASSSRQGKSEAFF. CDR3 nucleotide sequence: TGTGCCAGCAGCTCCCGACAGGGAAAATCTGAAGCTTTCTTT. The chain uses TRBV7-9 and TRBJ1-1, with 7 bases identical to TRBD1. Germline CDR1 SEHNR, CDR2 FQNEAQ (reference sequence). The length of the CDR3 is 14 residues. Germline trimming cut 4 bases from V and 6 bases from J; bases unmatched to any gene: 8.

This rearrangement joins TRBV5-4 to TRBJ1-5, with D possibly TRBD1 on 5 matching bases. This CDR3 contains 19 residues. In germline, CDR1 is SGHNT, CDR2 YYREEE (reference sequence). The germline V and J ends were trimmed by 3 bases and 7 bases, with 29 bases remaining between them. Written as DNA, the CDR3 is TGTGCCAGCAGCTCGGGTTTCAGGGTAGGTCTGTACCTCTGGCAGCCCCAGCATTTT. It encodes CASSSGFRVGLYLWQPQHF.

J is TRBJ1-4 and V is TRBV11-2, with a tentative D call TRBD1 (6 bases). Germline V gene data show CDR1 as SGHAT and CDR2 as FQNNGV. The CDR3 spans 16 residues. Trimming shortened V by 1 base and J by 0 bases, and 9 bases separated the two germline ends. This CDR3 reads CASSLGWTATNEKLFF. Here the CDR3 DNA reads TGTGCCAGCAGCTTAGGGTGGACAGCAACTAATGAAAAACTGTTTTTT.

In the case of this clone: Other DNA variants within this sample encode the same CDR3. The J gene is TRBJ1-1, the V gene TRBV28; TRBD1 matches at 8 bases. V lost 8 bases and J lost 4; bases outside the gene matches: 12. CDR3 length: 15 amino acids. Germline V gene lookup returns CDR1 MDHEN and CDR2 SYDVKM. This CDR3 reads CASSLHGQGATEAFF. DNA of the CDR3: TGTGCCAGCTCCCTCCACGGGCAGGGGGCCACTGAAGCTTTCTTT. The full variable domain, rest sourced from reference TRBV28 and TRBJ1-1, is DVKVTQSSRYLVKRTGEKVFLECVQDMDHENMFWYRQDPGLGLRLIYFSYDVKMKEKGDIPEGYSVSREKKERFSLILESASTNQTSMYLCASSLHGQGATEAFFGQGTRLTVV.

V usage is TRBV7-9 and J usage is TRBJ2-7, with 9 positions matching TRBD1. With V trimmed by 5 bases and J by 1 base, 9 bases remained unmatched. In germline, CDR1 is SEHNR, CDR2 FQNEAQ (reference sequence). The CDR3 sequence is 16 residues long. The CDR3 protein is CASSPWGQGSSYEQYF. CDR3 bases: TGTGCCAGCAGCCCCTGGGGACAGGGTTCGTCCTACGAGCAGTACTTC.

V usage is TRBV5-1 and J usage is TRBJ2-5; 8 bases map to TRBD2. With 4 bases clipped from V and 5 bases from J, the junction kept 7 bases outside the gene matches. This CDR3 spans 14 amino acids. Germline V gene data show CDR1 as SGHRS and CDR2 as YFSETQ. In DNA form, the CDR3 reads TGCGCCAGCAGCCTAATTAGCGGGGTGGAGACCCAGTACTTC. Its translation: CASSLISGVETQYF.

The rearrangement joins TRBV5-8 to TRBJ1-2; 10 bases match TRBD1. J gave up 7 bases and V 4 bases, and 13 bases lay outside the gene matches. Germline CDR1 reads SGHTS; CDR2 reads YDEGEE. CDR3 length: 16 amino acids. CDR3 nucleotide sequence: TGTGCCAGCAGCCTGACAGGGGGCGCCTTGATAGGTGGCTACACCTTC. It specifies CASSLTGGALIGGYTF. Together with reference TRBV5-8 and TRBJ1-2, the CDR3 gives the full variable domain: EAGVTQSPTHLIKTRGQQATLRCSPISGHTSVYWYQQALGLGLQFLLWYDEGEERNRGNFPPRFSGRQFPNYSSELNVNALELEDSALYLCASSLTGGALIGGYTFGSGTRLTVV.